Given below is one TCR beta chain in context. The CDR3 is 15 residues long. Self-reported history from a screening survey and questionnaire set each donor's cohort. Authors' processing steps: How many nucleated cells were present was estimated from reference gene primer amplification. The method was immunoSEQ multiplex PCR; TCRdb's version includes in-frame clones alone and lacks a portion of them. The DNA was the basis for D and trimming; V, J and clone size are from that table. The table lists approximately 230,000 clones, about nine tenths of them singletons. The data are from a study of blood T cell repertoires in COVID-19. Study in general: The cDNA or gDNA used as material had been derived from T cells, B-cell-depleted T cells, or PBMCs.

The chain has TRBV21-1 and TRBJ1-6; TRBD1 is the table's D call and was not checked against the DNA. TRBV21-1 corresponds to a pseudogene. The TCR originated in a man aged 40-49 years who had recovered from COVID-19. The specimen was PBMCs or T cells enriched from blood (not recorded which). The DNA of the CDR3 is TGTGCCAGCAGCAAACTGGGACAGTATAATTCACCCCTCCACTTT. Residues: CASSKLGQYNSPLHF.